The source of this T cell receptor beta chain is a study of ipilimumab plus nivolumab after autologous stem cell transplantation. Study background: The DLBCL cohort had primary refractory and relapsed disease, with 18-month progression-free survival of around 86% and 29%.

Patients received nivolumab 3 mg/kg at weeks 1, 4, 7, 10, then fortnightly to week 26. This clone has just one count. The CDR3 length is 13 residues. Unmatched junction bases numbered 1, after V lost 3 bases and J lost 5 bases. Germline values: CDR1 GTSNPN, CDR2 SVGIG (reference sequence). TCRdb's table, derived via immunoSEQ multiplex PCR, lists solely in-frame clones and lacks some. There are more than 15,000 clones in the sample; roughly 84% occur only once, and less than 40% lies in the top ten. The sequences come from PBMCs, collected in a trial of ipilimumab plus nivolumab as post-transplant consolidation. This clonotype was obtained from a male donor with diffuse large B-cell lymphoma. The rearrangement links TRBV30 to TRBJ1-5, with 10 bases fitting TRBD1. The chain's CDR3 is CAWSGTGDQPQHF. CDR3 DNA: TGTGCCTGGAGCGGGACAGGGGATCAGCCCCAGCATTTT.